Reported below is one TCR beta chain. Its antigen remains unidentified. CDR1 MNHNS and CDR2 SASEGT come from the germline V gene. There are 11 residues in the CDR3. Trimming took 6 bases from V and 6 from J, leaving 9 bases between them. This entry belongs to a study of cytomegalovirus exposure and HLA in healthy donors. Across the whole study: Genotyping of roughly 400 donors showed that over 65% belonged to the Caucasian-associated ancestry cluster.

Findings and caveats of the study: A later analysis showed that HLA-associated TCR beta chains had undergone more clonal expansion than equally common others.

PCR primers comprised 60 Vbeta and 13 Jbeta primers. Using immunoSEQ multiplex PCR, the repertoire was profiled, and TCRdb retains in-frame clones only, with some absent. The sample includes roughly 150,000 clones, approximately 84% seen only once; the top ten take 2.5% to 3%. The source is a man aged 30 to 45 in good health and CMV-seropositive. V is TRBV6-1 and J is TRBJ2-7; D unclear. Specimen: PBMCs. CDR3 in amino acids: CASSPRFEQYF. The CDR3 bases are TGTGCCAGCAGCCCCCGGTTCGAGCAGTACTTC.